Following are 2 T cell receptor beta chains from one sample sequenced in a study of T cell responses to AZD1222 COVID-19 vaccine. Method: immunoSEQ multiplex PCR; TCRdb's copy keeps in-frame clones and lacks some. The sample contains around 100,000 clones, around 90% of which appear only once. The input for sequencing was peripheral blood, taken 28 days after the second AZD1222 dose. The source of these receptors is an adult who received the AZD1222 COVID-19 vaccine.

The rearrangement joins TRBV7-9 to TRBJ2-2; 7 nucleotides align to TRBD2. Trimming cost V 7 bases and J 3 bases; bases outside gene matches: 5. Germline CDR1 is SEHNR and CDR2 is FQNEAQ (reference sequence). CDR3 length equals 14 residues. The CDR3 nucleotides read TGTGCCAGCATCCGCCTAGCGGACACCGGGGAGCTGTTTTTT. Translating gives CASIRLADTGELFF.

This chain uses TRBV5-8 with TRBJ2-1; 8 positions agree with TRBD2. The V and J ends lost 5 bases and 8 bases, in that order; junction bases with no gene match: 15. Germline V gene sequence: CDR1 SGHTS, CDR2 YDEGEE. There are 16 residues in the CDR3. The CDR3 here is CASSPSIQREFYEQFF. For the CDR3, the DNA is TGTGCCAGCAGTCCCTCGATACAGCGGGAGTTCTATGAGCAGTTCTTC.